The present T cell receptor (beta chain) was sequenced within a study of T cells after yellow fever vaccination. General observations from the study: FACS-sorted repertoires could harbor abundant contaminating bulk-population clonotypes. The secondary response was weaker, and its peak arrived faster, on day 5 versus 15. Detected again after the booster were most primary-vaccination clones, at about 96% CD4 and about 89% CD8.

The CDR3 has 14 residues. V lost 6 bases to trimming and J lost 5 bases; unmatched junction nucleotides: 4. Germline CDR1 is MNHEY and CDR2 is SMNVEV (reference sequence). This clonotype has ten or more counts. The antigen is not known. 5'RACE template switching added a universal primer site and UMIs to TCR cDNA. TCRdb fed the 5' RACE reads into MiXCR, producing one record per CDR3 protein. Altogether some 400,000 distinct CDR3 sequences are present, about 6% being singletons, with the ten largest covering about 15%. This clonotype was sampled from a man aged 25 to 40 who received the YFV17D yellow fever vaccine. This specimen consisted of PBMCs, obtained 5 days after the yellow fever booster vaccination. The chain couples TRBV27 to TRBJ2-2; 9 nucleotides match TRBD1. In nucleotides, the CDR3 is TGTGCCAGCAGGCCGACAGGGGGAACCGGGGAGCTGTTTTTT. It encodes CASRPTGGTGELFF.